A selection of T cell receptor beta chains follows, all from one sample in a study of T cell repertoires in cytomegalovirus infection. TCRdb fed the reads into MiXCR, producing one record per CDR3 protein. The sample yields 250,000 to 300,000 distinct CDR3 sequences, 20% to 25% seen once. Their cognate antigens are unknown. The sequences come from cultured PBMCs, collected from culture after CMV antigen stimulation. All receptors come from a human donor in good health (CMV status not recorded). Some clones in this sample may be carry-over from other donors' samples. CDR3s include the opening cysteine and the closing phenylalanine or tryptophan. The D gene is left open where the match is weak. Expanded clones are given a class, and other clones once, few, many or no size at all.

CASSRPSFNQPQHF	TGTGCCAGTAGTCGCCCTTCTTTCAATCAGCCCCAGCATTTT	NA	TRBV19	many	TRBJ1-5
CASMGGQYGYTF	TGCGCCAGCATGGGGGGTCAATATGGCTACACCTTC	NA	TRBV10-2	few	TRBJ1-2
CASIRSSGHLGDEQFF	TGTGCCAGCATCAGGTCTAGCGGTCATCTTGGGGATGAGCAGTTCTTC	TRBD2	TRBV7-9	few	TRBJ2-1
CASRLAGDPYNEQFF	TGTGCCAGCCGCTTGGCGGGAGACCCCTACAATGAGCAGTTCTTC	TRBD2	TRBV7-9	NA	TRBJ2-1
CASTYGTSGVGTQYF	TGTGCCAGCACCTACGGGACTAGCGGGGTCGGGACCCAGTACTTC	TRBD2	TRBV7-2	many	TRBJ2-5
CASSSRESSYEQYF	TGTGCCAGCAGCTCCAGGGAGTCCTCCTACGAGCAGTACTTC	NA	TRBV7-8	many	TRBJ2-7
CASSSDRDRGREQYF	TGTGCCAGCAGTTCAGACCGGGACAGGGGGCGCGAGCAGTACTTC	TRBD1	TRBV6-1	few	TRBJ2-7
CASSLEPLAGVGETQYF	TGTGCCAGCAGCTTAGAGCCGCTAGCGGGAGTCGGAGAGACCCAGTACTTC	TRBD2	TRBV11-3	NA	TRBJ2-5
CASSGGLSRKQFF	TGTGCCAGCAGTGGAGGACTCTCCAGAAAGCAGTTCTTC	NA	TRBV2	once	TRBJ2-1
CASSSKQGVGTEAFF	TGTGCCAGCAGCTCAAAACAGGGAGTGGGTACTGAAGCTTTCTTT	NA	TRBV7-2	many	TRBJ1-1
CASTEGVAGVNEQFF	TGCGCCAGCACCGAGGGAGTAGCGGGAGTCAATGAGCAGTTCTTC	TRBD2	TRBV10-2	NA	TRBJ2-1
CASSHRRQLNYGYTF	TGTGCCAGCAGCCACCGGAGGCAGCTTAACTATGGCTACACCTTC	NA	TRBV7-9	many	TRBJ1-2
CATSREVDSGNTIYF	TGTGCCACCAGCAGAGAGGTAGACTCTGGAAACACCATATATTTT	NA	TRBV15	NA	TRBJ1-3
CASSPAVGGGYTF	TGTGCCAGTAGTCCGGCCGTAGGCGGGGGCTACACCTTC	NA	TRBV19	many	TRBJ1-2
CASSLEFGTNQPQHF	TGTGCCAGCAGCTTGGAATTCGGGACAAATCAGCCCCAGCATTTT	NA	TRBV7-2	many	TRBJ1-5
CASSPHVLIAKNIQYF	TGCGCCAGCAGCCCACATGTATTAATAGCCAAAAACATTCAGTACTTC	NA	TRBV23-1	few	TRBJ2-4
CASSYDRVRTEAFF	TGTGCCAGCAGCTACGACAGGGTAAGAACTGAAGCTTTCTTT	TRBD1	TRBV6-2/TRBV6-3	few	TRBJ1-1
CASSHHSAANEKLFF	TGTGCCAGCAGTCACCATTCGGCAGCTAATGAAAAACTGTTTTTT	NA	TRBV12-3/TRBV12-4	NA	TRBJ1-4
CASSGRQGWETQYF	TGTGCCAGCAGCGGACGGCAGGGGTGGGAGACCCAGTACTTC	NA	TRBV7-9	many	TRBJ2-5
CASSVNRSPYEQYF	TGTGCCAGCAGCGTAAACAGGAGCCCCTACGAGCAGTACTTC	NA	TRBV5-4	NA	TRBJ2-7
CASSYIVGAAFF	TGTGCCAGCAGTTACATTGTAGGGGCGGCTTTCTTT	NA	TRBV6-2/TRBV6-3	NA	TRBJ1-1
CASRSGGQWGEQYF	TGTGCCAGCAGGTCAGGGGGGCAATGGGGCGAGCAGTACTTC	NA	TRBV12-3/TRBV12-4	NA	TRBJ2-7
CASRRGLRSNQPQHF	TGTGCCAGCAGGAGGGGACTCCGTAGCAATCAGCCCCAGCATTTT	NA	TRBV6-2/TRBV6-3	NA	TRBJ1-5
CASSLPGGGDNYGYTF	TGTGCCAGCAGCCTCCCGGGGGGTGGGGACAACTATGGCTACACCTTC	NA	TRBV5-4	many	TRBJ1-2
CAISHPWEREYSYEQYF	TGTGCCATCAGCCACCCCTGGGAGCGGGAGTATTCCTACGAGCAGTACTTC	TRBD2	TRBV10-3	few	TRBJ2-7
CASSMTGMETQYF	TGTGCCAGCAGTATGACAGGGATGGAGACCCAGTACTTC	TRBD1	TRBV6-8	few	TRBJ2-5
CASRDPLSDEQFF	TGTGCCAGCAGGGACCCCCTGTCGGATGAGCAGTTCTTC	NA	TRBV6-1	many	TRBJ2-1
CASSMPRDGFWHEQFF	TGTGCCAGCAGCATGCCCCGGGACGGCTTTTGGCATGAGCAGTTCTTC	NA	TRBV7-9	many	TRBJ2-1
CATSRADRSTQGNTIYF	TGTGCCACCAGCAGAGCGGACAGGTCCACTCAAGGAAACACCATATATTTT	TRBD1	TRBV15	NA	TRBJ1-3
CASSYTGLAGVNGELFF	TGTGCCAGCAGTTATACAGGGCTAGCGGGAGTTAACGGGGAGCTGTTTTTT	TRBD2	TRBV27	NA	TRBJ2-2
CSARDQWAGAWNSPLHF	TGCAGTGCTAGAGATCAATGGGCGGGGGCCTGGAATTCACCCCTCCACTTT	NA	TRBV20-1	NA	TRBJ1-6